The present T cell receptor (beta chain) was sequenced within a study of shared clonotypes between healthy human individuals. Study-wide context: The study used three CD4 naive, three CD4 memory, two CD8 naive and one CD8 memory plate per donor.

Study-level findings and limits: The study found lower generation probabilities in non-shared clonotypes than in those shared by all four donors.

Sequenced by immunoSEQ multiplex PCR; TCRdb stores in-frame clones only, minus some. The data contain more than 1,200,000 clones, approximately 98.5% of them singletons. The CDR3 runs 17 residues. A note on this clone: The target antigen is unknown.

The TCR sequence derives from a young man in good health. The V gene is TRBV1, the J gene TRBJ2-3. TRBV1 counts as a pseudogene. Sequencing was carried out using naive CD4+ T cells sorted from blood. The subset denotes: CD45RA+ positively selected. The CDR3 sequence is CTSSQDRGPIRPDTQYF. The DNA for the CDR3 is TGCACCAGCAGCCAAGATCGGGGCCCTATCAGACCAGATACGCAGTATTTT.